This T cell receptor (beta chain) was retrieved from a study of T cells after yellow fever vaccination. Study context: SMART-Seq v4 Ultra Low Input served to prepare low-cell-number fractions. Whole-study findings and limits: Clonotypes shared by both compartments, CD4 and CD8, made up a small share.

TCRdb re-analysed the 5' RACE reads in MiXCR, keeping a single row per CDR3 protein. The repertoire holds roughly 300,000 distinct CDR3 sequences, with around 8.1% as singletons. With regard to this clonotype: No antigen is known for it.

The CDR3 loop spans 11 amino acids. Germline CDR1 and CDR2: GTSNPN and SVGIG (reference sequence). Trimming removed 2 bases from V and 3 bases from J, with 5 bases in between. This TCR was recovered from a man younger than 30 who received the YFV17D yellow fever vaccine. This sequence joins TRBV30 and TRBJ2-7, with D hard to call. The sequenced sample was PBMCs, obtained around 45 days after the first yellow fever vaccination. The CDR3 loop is CAWSTVYEQYF. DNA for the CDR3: TGTGCCTGGAGTACCGTCTACGAGCAGTACTTC.